This TCR beta chain was sequenced in a study of cytomegalovirus exposure and HLA in healthy donors. Study overall: When fewer than 500 donors were genotyped, about 80% of them were found to fall in the Caucasian-associated ancestry cluster.

On this clone: Antigen specificity is unknown.

Trimming stripped 2 bases from V and 7 bases from J, with 18 bases between. The CDR3 has 16 amino acids. Germline V gene data show CDR1 as SEHNR and CDR2 as FQNEAQ (reference sequence). PCR amplification relied on 60 Vbeta primers (plus 13 Jbeta primers). Sequencing used immunoSEQ multiplex PCR; TCRdb keeps in-frame clones, though not all of them. Of around 200,000 clones listed, about 75% were seen once; the top ten hold 1.8%. Study conclusions and caveats: Accurate prediction of most subjects' HLA-A and HLA-B alleles from TCR beta sequences was reported. Analysis performed later showed TCR beta chains linked to HLA being more clonally expanded than equally common others.

Though probably carrying unrecorded immune exposures, donors were nominally healthy at sampling. The sequencing input was PBMCs. The chain employs TRBV7-9 and TRBJ2-1; a possible D gene is TRBD2 (6 bases). The receptor's source is a male donor in good health and CMV-seronegative. CDR3 sequence reads: CASSLSSSERGNEQFF. CDR3 coding DNA: TGTGCCAGCAGCTTATCGTCTAGCGAGAGAGGTAATGAGCAGTTCTTC.